These T cell receptor beta chains were read from a single sample in a study of cytomegalovirus exposure and HLA in healthy donors. Clones were sequenced by immunoSEQ multiplex PCR, and TCRdb holds only the in-frame ones, with some missing. The data show about 98,000 clones, with more than 75% seen just once and roughly 8.8% held by the top ten. Sequenced sample: PBMCs. Receptors were obtained from a human donor in good health. Each CDR3 is given with its conserved first and last residue. A D gene is named only where the DNA matches it firmly. Not every row has a clone size; where given, it reads once, few, many or a size class.

size	V	J	D	DNA	CDR3
NA	TRBV6-1	TRBJ2-7	TRBD2	TGTGCCAGCAGTGTACGGGAGGGCTACGAGCAGTACTTC	CASSVREGYEQYF
few	TRBV10-3	TRBJ2-5	NA	TGTGCCATCAGTGAAGTCGCAGGGCAAGAGACCCAGTACTTC	CAISEVAGQETQYF
NA	TRBV5-4	TRBJ2-1	NA	TGTGCCAGCAGCTTAAGGGCGGGGGCGTCCGTGGATGAGCAGTTCTTC	CASSLRAGASVDEQFF
NA	TRBV7-9	TRBJ2-7	TRBD1	TGTGCCAGCAGAGACACCGGGACAGATTACGAGCAGTACTTC	CASRDTGTDYEQYF
NA	TRBV6-5	TRBJ2-2	NA	TGTGCCAGCAGACAGAAGAACACCGGGGAGCTGTTTTTT	CASRQKNTGELFF
NA	TRBV19	TRBJ1-1	NA	TGTGCCAGTAGTATAAGCGGGGGACGGGCCACTGAAGCTTTCTTT	CASSISGGRATEAFF
NA	TRBV10-2	TRBJ2-1	NA	TGCGCCAGCAGCCCCTTAACTTCGTCCAATGAGCAGTTCTTC	CASSPLTSSNEQFF
NA	TRBV4-3	TRBJ2-3	TRBD2	TGCGCCAGCAGCCAAGATGGTCCTAGCGGGAGTTCAGATACGCAGTATTTT	CASSQDGPSGSSDTQYF
NA	TRBV4-1	TRBJ2-3	NA	TGCGCCAGCAGCCAAGATAGGAGCACGCAGTATTTT	CASSQDRSTQYF
NA	TRBV9	TRBJ1-1	NA	TGTGCCAGCAGCGTAGTGACATCAAGGTCCGAAGCTTTCTTT	CASSVVTSRSEAFF
NA	TRBV5-1	TRBJ2-1	NA	TGCGCCAGCAGCTTGGATATGGTTAGGAGCTCCTACAATGAGCAGTTCTTC	CASSLDMVRSSYNEQFF
NA	TRBV5-4	TRBJ2-7	TRBD2	TGTGCCAGCAGCCAACGGACTAGCGGGGGTGGGGAGCAGTACTTC	CASSQRTSGGGEQYF
once	TRBV5-4	TRBJ1-4	TRBD1	TGTGCCAGCAGCTTTTTCGAACAGGGGCTGAGTGAAAAACTGTTTTTT	CASSFFEQGLSEKLFF
once	TRBV11-2	TRBJ2-6	NA	TGTGCCAGCAGCTTAGCCGGGAGTGGGGCCAACGTCCTGACTTTC	CASSLAGSGANVLTF
NA	TRBV29-1	TRBJ2-7	NA	TGCAGCGCAAGCGGCCCACTGTCCGTCCAGAATTCCTACGAGCAGTACTTC	CSASGPLSVQNSYEQYF
NA	TRBV11-3	TRBJ2-5	NA	TGTGCCAGCAGCTTTCCTGTTATGGGGGGTTCGCGGACCCAGTACTTC	CASSFPVMGGSRTQYF
NA	TRBV11-1	TRBJ2-5	TRBD2	TGTGCCAGCAGCCCGAGGGAGGGGAAACTTCAAGAGACCCAGTACTTC	CASSPREGKLQETQYF
NA	TRBV5-1	TRBJ2-7	TRBD1	TGCGCCAGCAGCTTGGGGGGGACAGGGGGCCACGAGCAGTACTTC	CASSLGGTGGHEQYF
NA	TRBV2	TRBJ2-1	NA	TGTGCCAGCTCAGGGTTTAGTAACAATGAGCAGTTCTTC	CASSGFSNNEQFF
NA	TRBV6-5	TRBJ2-2	NA	TGTGCCAGCAGTTACCTAGACAGGATTGGGGAGCTGTTTTTT	CASSYLDRIGELFF
few	TRBV20-1	TRBJ1-1	NA	TGCGGTACTTTGAACACTGAAGCTTTCTTT	CGTLNTEAFF
NA	TRBV5-1	TRBJ2-7	NA	TGCGCCAGCAGCTTAAGTAGCGGCTCCTACGAGCAGTACTTC	CASSLSSGSYEQYF
NA	TRBV29-1	TRBJ2-3	NA	TGCAGCACTGTCAGCACAGATACGCAGTATTTT	CSTVSTDTQYF
NA	TRBV7-6	TRBJ2-7	TRBD1	TGTGCCAGCAGTTTTCGGGACAGAACCTACGAGCAGTACTTC	CASSFRDRTYEQYF
NA	TRBV9	TRBJ1-4	TRBD1	TGTGCCAGCAGCGTGGGGGACAGGGGGTATGAAAAACTGTTTTTT	CASSVGDRGYEKLFF
NA	TRBV29-1	TRBJ2-1	NA	TGCAGCGTTGAAGTCGCTGAAAGGGGGGGAAAGAACAATGAGCAGTTCTTC	CSVEVAERGGKNNEQFF
NA	TRBV18	TRBJ2-2	TRBD2	TGTGCCAGCTCACTAGGACTAGCGGGGACCAACACCGGGGAGCTGTTTTTT	CASSLGLAGTNTGELFF
NA	TRBV9	TRBJ1-1	NA	TGTGCCAGCAGCAAGACACCAGGGAACACTGAAGCTTTCTTT	CASSKTPGNTEAFF
NA	TRBV4-1	TRBJ2-7	TRBD2	TGCGCCAGCAGCCAAGAGGGGGAGGGGCCCTCCTACGAGCAGTACTTC	CASSQEGEGPSYEQYF
once	TRBV7-8	TRBJ2-7	NA	TGTGCCAGCAGCTTCTTCCAGGGTGCCTTGGAGCAGTACTTC	CASSFFQGALEQYF
once	TRBV7-2	TRBJ1-2	NA	TGTGCCAGCAGCTTAAGGCAGGGGTTGGGCTACACCTTC	CASSLRQGLGYTF
NA	TRBV27	TRBJ1-1	TRBD1	TGTGCCAGCAGGGGACAGATGCTCACTGAAGCTTTCTTT	CASRGQMLTEAFF
few	TRBV6-6	TRBJ2-5	NA	TGTGCCAGCACTCGAGGTGGGGGGTCAGAGACCCAGTACTTC	CASTRGGGSETQYF